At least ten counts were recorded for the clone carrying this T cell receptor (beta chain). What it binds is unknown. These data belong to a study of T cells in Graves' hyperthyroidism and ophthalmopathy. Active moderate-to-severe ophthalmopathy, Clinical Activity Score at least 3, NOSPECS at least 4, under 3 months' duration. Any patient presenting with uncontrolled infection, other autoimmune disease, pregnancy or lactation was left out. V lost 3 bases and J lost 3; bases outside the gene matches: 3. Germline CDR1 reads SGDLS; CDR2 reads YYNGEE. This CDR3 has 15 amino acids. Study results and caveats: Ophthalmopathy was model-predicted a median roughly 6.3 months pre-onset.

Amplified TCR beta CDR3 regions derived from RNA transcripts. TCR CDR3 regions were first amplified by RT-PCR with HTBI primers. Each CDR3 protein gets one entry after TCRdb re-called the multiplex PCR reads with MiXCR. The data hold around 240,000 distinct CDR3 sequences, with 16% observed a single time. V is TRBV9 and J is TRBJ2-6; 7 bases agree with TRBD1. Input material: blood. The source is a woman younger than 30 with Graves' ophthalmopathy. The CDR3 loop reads CASSGRQGGANVLTF. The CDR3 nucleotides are TGTGCCAGCAGCGGGCGACAGGGTGGGGCCAACGTCCTGACTTTC.